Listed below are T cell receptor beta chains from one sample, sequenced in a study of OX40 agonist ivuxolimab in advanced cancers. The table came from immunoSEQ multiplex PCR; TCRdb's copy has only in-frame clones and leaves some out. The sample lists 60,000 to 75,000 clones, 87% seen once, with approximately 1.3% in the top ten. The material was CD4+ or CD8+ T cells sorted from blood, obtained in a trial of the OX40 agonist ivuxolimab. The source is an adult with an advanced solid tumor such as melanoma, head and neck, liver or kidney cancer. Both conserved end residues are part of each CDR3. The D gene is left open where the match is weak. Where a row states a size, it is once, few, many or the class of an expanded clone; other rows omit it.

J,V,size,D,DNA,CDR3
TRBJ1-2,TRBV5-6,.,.,TGTGCCAGCAGCTTAGCGGGGAGCTATGGCTACACCTTC,CASSLAGSYGYTF
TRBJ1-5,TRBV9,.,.,TGTGCCAGCAGCGTAGAAGGGTCAAGCAATCAGCCCCAGCATTTT,CASSVEGSSNQPQHF
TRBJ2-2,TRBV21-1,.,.,TGTGCCATCTTGACCGGGGAGCTGTTTTTT,CAILTGELFF
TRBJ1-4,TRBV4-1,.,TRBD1,TGCGCCAGCAGCCAAGGACAGGGGGCGCGAGGTGAAAAACTGTTTTTT,CASSQGQGARGEKLFF
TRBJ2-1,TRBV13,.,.,TGTGCCAGCAGCGCGAGAGGGCGGGCGTGGGGGTTCTTC,CASSARGRAWGFF
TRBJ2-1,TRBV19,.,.,TGTGCCAGTAGTAGGGTGGGCTCCTACAATGAGCAGTTCTTC,CASSRVGSYNEQFF
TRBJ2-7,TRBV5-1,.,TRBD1,TGCGCCAGCAGCTTGGTAAGACAGGGGTACGAGCAGTACTTC,CASSLVRQGYEQYF
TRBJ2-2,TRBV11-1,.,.,TGTGCCAGCAGCCCGTACGGACCGAACACCGGGGAGCTGTTTTTT,CASSPYGPNTGELFF
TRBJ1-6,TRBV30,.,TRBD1,TGTGCCTGCAGACAGGGGGTAGGAAATTCACCCCTCCACTTT,CACRQGVGNSPLHF
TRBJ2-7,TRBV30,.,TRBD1,TGTGCCTGGAGTGTACGGGGACAGGGCGGCTACGAGCAGTACTTC,CAWSVRGQGGYEQYF
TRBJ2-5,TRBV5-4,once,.,TGTGCCAGCAGCAGCTCCCGGGCCCAGTACTTC,CASSSSRAQYF
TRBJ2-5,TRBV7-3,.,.,TGTGCCAGCAGCTTAAGTGGGGGGCAAGAGACCCAGTACTTC,CASSLSGGQETQYF
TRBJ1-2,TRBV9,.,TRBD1,TGTGCCAGCAGCGTAGTGACAGGGCATCTAATTTATGGCTACACCTTC,CASSVVTGHLIYGYTF
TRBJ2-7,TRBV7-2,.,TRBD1,TGTGCCAGCAGCCTACCGACAGGGTCCTACGAGCAGTACTTC,CASSLPTGSYEQYF
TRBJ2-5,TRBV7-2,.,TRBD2,TGTGCCAGCAGCTCCAGCGGGGGTTGGGAGACCCAGTACTTC,CASSSSGGWETQYF
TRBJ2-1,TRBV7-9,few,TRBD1,TGTGCCAGCAGCTCCAACCGAATAGGACAGGGGCTGCGGGGGCAGTTCTTC,CASSSNRIGQGLRGQFF
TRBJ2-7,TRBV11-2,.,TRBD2,TGTGCCAGCAGCTCGCACACTAGCGGAGGGCCCCTCGAGCAGTACTTC,CASSSHTSGGPLEQYF
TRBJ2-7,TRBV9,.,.,TGTGCCAGCAGCGTTCAAGGGAACCACGAGCAGTACTTC,CASSVQGNHEQYF
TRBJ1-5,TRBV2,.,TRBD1,TGTGCCAGCAGGCGGGACAGTAATCAGCCCCAGCATTTT,CASRRDSNQPQHF
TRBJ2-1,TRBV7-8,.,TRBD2,TGTGCCAGCAGCCCATGGGGGACTAGCGGGAGAAGGCGGGGAGGTGAGCAGTTCTTC,CASSPWGTSGRRRGGEQFF
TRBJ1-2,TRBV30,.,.,TGTGCCTGGAGCCTTCACTATGGCTACACCTTC,CAWSLHYGYTF
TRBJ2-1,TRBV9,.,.,TGTGCCAGCAGCGTAGGGTCCCTAGGGCCCTACAATGAGCAGTTCTTC,CASSVGSLGPYNEQFF
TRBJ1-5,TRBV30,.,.,TGTGCCTGGAGTGTACAGGGAAACCAGCCCCAGCATTTT,CAWSVQGNQPQHF
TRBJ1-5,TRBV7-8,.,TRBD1,TGTGCCAGCAGCCCCGGCCCCACAGGGGGCAGTGGCAATCAGCCCCAGCATTTT,CASSPGPTGGSGNQPQHF
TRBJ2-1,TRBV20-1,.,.,TGCAGTGCTAGAGATGGCGTGGGCGAGTTCTTC,CSARDGVGEFF
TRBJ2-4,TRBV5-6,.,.,TGTGCCAGCAGCCCGGACGGGGTTAACATTCAGTACTTC,CASSPDGVNIQYF
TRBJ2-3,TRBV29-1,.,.,TGCAGCGTTGACCTGATCCCAGATACGCAGTATTTT,CSVDLIPDTQYF
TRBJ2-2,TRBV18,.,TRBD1,TGTGCCAGCTCACTACTGACAGGGGAACTCACCGGGGAGCTGTTTTTT,CASSLLTGELTGELFF
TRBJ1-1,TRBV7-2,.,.,TGTGCCAGCAGCTTCGGGGGGGTAAACACTGAAGCTTTCTTT,CASSFGGVNTEAFF
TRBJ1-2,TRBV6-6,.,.,TGTGCCAGCACGCCGGGGCAGGTCGACGGCTGGGGCTACACCTTC,CASTPGQVDGWGYTF
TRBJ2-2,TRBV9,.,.,TGTGCCAGCAGCGTCTCCAATGGACGGGGGGAGCTGTTTTTT,CASSVSNGRGELFF
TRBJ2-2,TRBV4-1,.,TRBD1,TGCGCCAGCAGCCGTATTGGGACAGGGGTGACCGGGGAGCTGTTTTTT,CASSRIGTGVTGELFF
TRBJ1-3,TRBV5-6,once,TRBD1,TGTGCCAGCAGCTTGGCAGATGGTAGGGGGCAAGGAAACACCATATATTTT,CASSLADGRGQGNTIYF
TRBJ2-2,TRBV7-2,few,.,TGTGCCAGCAGCTTAGTTCGGACCACCGGGGAGCTGTTTTTT,CASSLVRTTGELFF
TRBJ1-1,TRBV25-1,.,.,TGTGCCAGCAGTGAATCCCCAGACAGGAGAGGAACTGAAGCTTTCTTT,CASSESPDRRGTEAFF
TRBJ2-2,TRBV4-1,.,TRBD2,TGCGCCTCGGGGGGACGGGGTACGAACACCGGGGAGCTGTTTTTT,CASGGRGTNTGELFF
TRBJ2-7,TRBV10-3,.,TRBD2,TGTGCCATCAGCGGGACTAGCGGGGCGACCTACGAGCAGTACTTC,CAISGTSGATYEQYF
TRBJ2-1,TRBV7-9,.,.,TGTGCCAGCAGCTCCTGGACAGCTAAACGCAATGAGCAGTTCTTC,CASSSWTAKRNEQFF
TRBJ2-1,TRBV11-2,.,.,TGTGCCAGCAGCCCAACCCCCCGGCAGTCCATTGAGCAGTTCTTC,CASSPTPRQSIEQFF
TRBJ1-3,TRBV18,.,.,TGTGCCAGCTTTAGGTCGGAAAGCTCTGGAAACACCATATATTTT,CASFRSESSGNTIYF
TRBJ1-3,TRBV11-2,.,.,TGTGCCAGCAGCATCACAAATAATTGGCGAAACACCATATATTTT,CASSITNNWRNTIYF
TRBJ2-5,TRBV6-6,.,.,TGTGCCAGCAGTTACTACCGGACGCAAGAGACCCAGTACTTC,CASSYYRTQETQYF
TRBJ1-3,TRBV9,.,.,TGTGCCAGCAGCGTAGGGCAGCGGGGCTCTGGAAACACCATATATTTT,CASSVGQRGSGNTIYF
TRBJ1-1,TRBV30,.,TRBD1,TGTGCCTGCCAAGACAGGGCAAACACTGAAGCTTTCTTT,CACQDRANTEAFF
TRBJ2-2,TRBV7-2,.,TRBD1,TGTGCCAGCAGCTTAGGACAGGGGGCATCCGGGGAGCTGTTTTTT,CASSLGQGASGELFF
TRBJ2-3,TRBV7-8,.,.,TGTGCCAGCAGCTTAGAAGGGGGGTTCGGGGGTGGCACAGATACGCAGTATTTT,CASSLEGGFGGGTDTQYF